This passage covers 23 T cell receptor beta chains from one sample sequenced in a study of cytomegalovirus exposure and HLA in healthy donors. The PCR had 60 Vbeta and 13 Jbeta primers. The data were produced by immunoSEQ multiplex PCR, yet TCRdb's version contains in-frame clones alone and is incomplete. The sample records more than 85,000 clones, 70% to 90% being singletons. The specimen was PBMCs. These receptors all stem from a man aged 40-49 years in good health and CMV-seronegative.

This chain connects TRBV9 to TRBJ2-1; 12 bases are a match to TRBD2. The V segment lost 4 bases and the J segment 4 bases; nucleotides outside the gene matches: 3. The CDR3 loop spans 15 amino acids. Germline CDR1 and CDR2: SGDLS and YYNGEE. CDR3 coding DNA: TGTGCCAGCAGCTATACTAGCGGGGGGTACAATGAGCAGTTCTTC. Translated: CASSYTSGGYNEQFF. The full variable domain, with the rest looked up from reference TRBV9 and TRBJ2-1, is DSGVTQTPKHLITATGQRVTLRCSPRSGDLSVYWYQQSLDQGLQFLIQYYNGEERAKGNILERFSAQQFPDLHSELNLSSLELGDSALYFCASSYTSGGYNEQFFGPGTRLTVL.

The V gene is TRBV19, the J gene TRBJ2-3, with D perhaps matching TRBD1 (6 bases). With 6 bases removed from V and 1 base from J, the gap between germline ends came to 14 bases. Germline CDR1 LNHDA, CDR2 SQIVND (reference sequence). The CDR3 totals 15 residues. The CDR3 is CASRPRGAGTDTQYF. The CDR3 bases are TGTGCCAGTAGACCCAGGGGCGCCGGCACAGATACGCAGTATTTT.

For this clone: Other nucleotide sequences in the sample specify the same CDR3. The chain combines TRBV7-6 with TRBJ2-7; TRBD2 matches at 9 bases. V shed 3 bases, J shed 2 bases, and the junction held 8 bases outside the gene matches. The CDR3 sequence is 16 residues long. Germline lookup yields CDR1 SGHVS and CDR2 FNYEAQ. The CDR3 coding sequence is TGTGCCAGCAGCTTGGGCGCGGCGGGGGGGACCTACGAGCAGTACTTC. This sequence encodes CASSLGAAGGTYEQYF. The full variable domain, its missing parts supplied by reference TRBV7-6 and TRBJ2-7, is GAGVSQSPRYKVTKRGQDVALRCDPISGHVSLYWYRQALGQGPEFLTYFNYEAQQDKSGLPNDRFSAERPEGSISTLTIQRTEQRDSAMYRCASSLGAAGGTYEQYFGPGTRLTVT.

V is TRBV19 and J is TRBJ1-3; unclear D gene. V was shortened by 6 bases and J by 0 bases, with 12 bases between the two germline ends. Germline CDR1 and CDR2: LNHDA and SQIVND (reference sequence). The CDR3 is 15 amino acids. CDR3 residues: CASRPVFLSGNTIYF. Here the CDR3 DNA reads TGTGCCAGTAGACCAGTCTTTCTCTCTGGAAACACCATATATTTT. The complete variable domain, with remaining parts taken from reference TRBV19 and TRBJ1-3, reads DGGITQSPKYLFRKEGQNVTLSCEQNLNHDAMYWYRQDPGQGLRLIYYSQIVNDFQKGDIAEGYSVSREKKESFPLTVTSAQKNPTAFYLCASRPVFLSGNTIYFGEGSWLTVV.

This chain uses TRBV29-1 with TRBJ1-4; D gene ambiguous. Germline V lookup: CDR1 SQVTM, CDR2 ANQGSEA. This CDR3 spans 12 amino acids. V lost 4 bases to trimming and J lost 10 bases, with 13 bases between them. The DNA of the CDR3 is TGCAGCGTTGTCGAGGTTTCTGGAAAACTGTTTTTT. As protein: CSVVEVSGKLFF.

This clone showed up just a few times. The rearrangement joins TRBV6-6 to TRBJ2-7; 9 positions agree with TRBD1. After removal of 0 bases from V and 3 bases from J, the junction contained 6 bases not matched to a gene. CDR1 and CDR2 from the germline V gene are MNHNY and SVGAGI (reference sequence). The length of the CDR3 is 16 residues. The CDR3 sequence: CASSYSGNRGLYEQYF. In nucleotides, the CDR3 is TGTGCCAGCAGTTACTCGGGGAACAGGGGGCTCTACGAGCAGTACTTC.

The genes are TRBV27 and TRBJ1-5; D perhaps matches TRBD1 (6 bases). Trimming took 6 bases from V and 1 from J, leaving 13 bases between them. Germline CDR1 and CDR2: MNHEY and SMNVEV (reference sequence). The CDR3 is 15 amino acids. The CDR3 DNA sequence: TGTGCCAGCAGGATACACAGGGAAAGCAATCAGCCCCAGCATTTT. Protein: CASRIHRESNQPQHF.

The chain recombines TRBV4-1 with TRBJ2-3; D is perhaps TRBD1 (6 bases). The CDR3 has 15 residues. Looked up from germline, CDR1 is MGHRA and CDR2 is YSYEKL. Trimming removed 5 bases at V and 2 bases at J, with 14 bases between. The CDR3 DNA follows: TGCGCCAGCAGCTCAGGGGACGGGGCCACAGATACGCAGTATTTT. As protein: CASSSGDGATDTQYF.

The CDR3 sequence: CASSPRVNTEAFF. CDR3 in DNA: TGTGCCAGCAGCCCCAGGGTGAACACTGAAGCTTTCTTT. This chain connects TRBV28 to TRBJ1-1; TRBD1 might be the D (5 bases). This CDR3 contains 13 residues. CDR1 and CDR2 from the germline V gene are MDHEN and SYDVKM. The germline V and J ends were trimmed by 6 bases and 0 bases, with 8 bases remaining between them.

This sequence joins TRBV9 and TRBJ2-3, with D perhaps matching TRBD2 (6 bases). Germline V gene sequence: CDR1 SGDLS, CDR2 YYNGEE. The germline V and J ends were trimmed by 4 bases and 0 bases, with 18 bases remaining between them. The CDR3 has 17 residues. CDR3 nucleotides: TGTGCCAGCAGCCGCGGACTATTCGAATCTAGCACAGATACGCAGTATTTT. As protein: CASSRGLFESSTDTQYF. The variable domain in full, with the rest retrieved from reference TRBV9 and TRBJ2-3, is DSGVTQTPKHLITATGQRVTLRCSPRSGDLSVYWYQQSLDQGLQFLIQYYNGEERAKGNILERFSAQQFPDLHSELNLSSLELGDSALYFCASSRGLFESSTDTQYFGPGTRLTVL.

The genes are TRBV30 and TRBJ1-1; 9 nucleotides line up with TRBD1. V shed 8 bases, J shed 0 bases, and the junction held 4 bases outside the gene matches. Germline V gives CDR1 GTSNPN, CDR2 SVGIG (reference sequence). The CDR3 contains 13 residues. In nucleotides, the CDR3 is TGTGCCCTAGACAGGGGGGTGAACACTGAAGCTTTCTTT. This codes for CALDRGVNTEAFF.

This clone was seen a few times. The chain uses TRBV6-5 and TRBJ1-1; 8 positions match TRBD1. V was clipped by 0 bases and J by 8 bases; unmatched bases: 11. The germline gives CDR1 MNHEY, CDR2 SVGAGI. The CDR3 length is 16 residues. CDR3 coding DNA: TGTGCCAGCAGTTACTCGACAGGGGCAAGGGTTTACGAAGCTTTCTTT. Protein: CASSYSTGARVYEAFF.

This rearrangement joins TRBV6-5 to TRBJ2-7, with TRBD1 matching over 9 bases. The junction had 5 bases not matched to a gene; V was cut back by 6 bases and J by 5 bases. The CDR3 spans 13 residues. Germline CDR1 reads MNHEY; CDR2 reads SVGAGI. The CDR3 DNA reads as TGTGCCAGCAGCCGGGACAGGGATAACGAGCAGTACTTC. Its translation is CASSRDRDNEQYF.

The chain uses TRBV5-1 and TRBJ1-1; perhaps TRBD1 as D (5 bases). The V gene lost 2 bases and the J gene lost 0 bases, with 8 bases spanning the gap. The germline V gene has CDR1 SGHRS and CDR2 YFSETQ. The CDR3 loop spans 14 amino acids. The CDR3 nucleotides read TGCGCCAGCAGCTTCGGGGGGGTGAACACTGAAGCTTTCTTT. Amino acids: CASSFGGVNTEAFF.

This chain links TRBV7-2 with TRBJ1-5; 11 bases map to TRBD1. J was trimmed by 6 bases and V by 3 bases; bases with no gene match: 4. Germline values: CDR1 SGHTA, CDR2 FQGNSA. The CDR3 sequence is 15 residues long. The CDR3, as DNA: TGTGCCAGCAGCTTCTCCGGGACAGGGGGTCAGCCCCAGCATTTT. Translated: CASSFSGTGGQPQHF.

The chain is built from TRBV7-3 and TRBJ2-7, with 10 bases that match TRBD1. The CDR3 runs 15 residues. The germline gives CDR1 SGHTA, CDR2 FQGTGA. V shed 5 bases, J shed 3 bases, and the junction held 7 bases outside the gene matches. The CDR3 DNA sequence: TGTGCCAGCAGCCATACCGGGACAGGGGACTACGAGCAGTACTTC. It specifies CASSHTGTGDYEQYF.

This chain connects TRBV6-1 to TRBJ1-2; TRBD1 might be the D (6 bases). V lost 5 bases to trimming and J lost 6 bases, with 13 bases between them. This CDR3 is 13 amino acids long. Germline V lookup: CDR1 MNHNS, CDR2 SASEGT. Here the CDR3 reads CASSSTGNHGYTF. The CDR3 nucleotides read TGTGCCAGCAGTAGCACAGGGAATCATGGCTACACCTTC.

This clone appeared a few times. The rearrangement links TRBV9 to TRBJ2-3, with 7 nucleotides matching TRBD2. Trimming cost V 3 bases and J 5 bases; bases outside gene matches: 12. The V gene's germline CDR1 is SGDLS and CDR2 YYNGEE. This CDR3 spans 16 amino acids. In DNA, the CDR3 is TGTGCCAGCAGCGCCGTAGCGGGTCAGCGGGGAGATACGCAGTATTTT. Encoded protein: CASSAVAGQRGDTQYF.

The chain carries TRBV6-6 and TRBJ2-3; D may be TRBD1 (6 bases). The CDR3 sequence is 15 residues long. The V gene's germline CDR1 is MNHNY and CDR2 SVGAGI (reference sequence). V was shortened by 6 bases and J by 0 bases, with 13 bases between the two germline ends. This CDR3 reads CASSRQVVSTDTQYF. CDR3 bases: TGTGCCAGCAGCCGACAGGTAGTTAGCACAGATACGCAGTATTTT.

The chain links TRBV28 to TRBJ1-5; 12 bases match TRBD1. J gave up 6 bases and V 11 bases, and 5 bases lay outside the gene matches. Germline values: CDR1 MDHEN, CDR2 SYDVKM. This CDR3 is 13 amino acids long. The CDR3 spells CAGGQGAGQPQHF. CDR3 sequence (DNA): TGTGCCGGGGGACAGGGGGCGGGTCAGCCCCAGCATTTT.

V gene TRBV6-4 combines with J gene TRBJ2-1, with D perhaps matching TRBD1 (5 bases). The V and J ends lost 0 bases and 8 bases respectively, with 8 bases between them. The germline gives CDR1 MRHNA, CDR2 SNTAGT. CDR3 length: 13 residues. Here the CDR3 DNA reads TGTGCCAGCAGTGACTCGGTAGGGGATGAGCAGTTCTTC. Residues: CASSDSVGDEQFF.

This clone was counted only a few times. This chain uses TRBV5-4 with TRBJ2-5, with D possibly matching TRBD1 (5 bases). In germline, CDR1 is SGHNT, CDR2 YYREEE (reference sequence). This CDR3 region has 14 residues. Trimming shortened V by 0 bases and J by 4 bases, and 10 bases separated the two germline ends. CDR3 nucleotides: TGTGCCAGCAGCTTGGGGCAGGGCCGAGAGACCCAGTACTTC. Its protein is CASSLGQGRETQYF.

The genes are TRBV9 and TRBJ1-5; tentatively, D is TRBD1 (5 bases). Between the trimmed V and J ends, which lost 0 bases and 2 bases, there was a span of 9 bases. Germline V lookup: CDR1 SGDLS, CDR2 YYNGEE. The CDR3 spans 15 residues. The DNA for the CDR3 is TGTGCCAGCAGCGTAGACTGGGGGGGCAATCAGCCCCAGCATTTT. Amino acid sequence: CASSVDWGGNQPQHF.